Shown below are 2 T cell receptor beta chains from a single sample sequenced in a study of regulatory T cells in long-lasting Graves disease. This sample's time point: newly diagnosed GD, antithyroid drugs for less than 3 months. PBMC-extracted RNA yielded the TCR library. Arm-PCR of CDR3 regions with iRepertoire HTBI primers generated TCR beta libraries. TCRdb ran MiXCR on the multiplex PCR reads and lists one entry per CDR3 protein. Of a few hundred thousand distinct CDR3 sequences listed, around 17% were seen once; the top ten hold roughly 30%. The same data also went into a second study, on T cells in Graves' hyperthyroidism and ophthalmopathy.

This sample comprised peripheral blood mononuclear cells (PBMCs), obtained at new diagnosis, from a patient treated with antithyroid drugs. The receptor source for this set is a man in his forties or fifties with Graves disease.

This clonotype was recorded a few times. V gene TRBV12-3 or TRBV12-4 combines with J gene TRBJ2-5, with 7 bases matching TRBD1. The CDR3 is 15 residues long. The V gene end was trimmed by 1 base and the J gene end by 7 bases; junction bases not matched to a gene: 9. The CDR3, as DNA: TGTGCCAGCAGTTTAGAGGGACAGCTCCTTGGGACCCAGTACTTC. It codes for CASSLEGQLLGTQYF.

This clonotype was seen many times. The V gene is TRBV9, the J gene TRBJ2-6; D remains unclear. The CDR3 sequence is 14 residues long. The germline V and J ends were trimmed by 1 base and 4 bases, with 6 bases remaining between them. Germline loops: CDR1 SGDLS, CDR2 YYNGEE. The CDR3 nucleotides are TGTGCCAGCAGCGTATATACAGGGGCCAACGTCCTGACTTTC. Protein: CASSVYTGANVLTF.